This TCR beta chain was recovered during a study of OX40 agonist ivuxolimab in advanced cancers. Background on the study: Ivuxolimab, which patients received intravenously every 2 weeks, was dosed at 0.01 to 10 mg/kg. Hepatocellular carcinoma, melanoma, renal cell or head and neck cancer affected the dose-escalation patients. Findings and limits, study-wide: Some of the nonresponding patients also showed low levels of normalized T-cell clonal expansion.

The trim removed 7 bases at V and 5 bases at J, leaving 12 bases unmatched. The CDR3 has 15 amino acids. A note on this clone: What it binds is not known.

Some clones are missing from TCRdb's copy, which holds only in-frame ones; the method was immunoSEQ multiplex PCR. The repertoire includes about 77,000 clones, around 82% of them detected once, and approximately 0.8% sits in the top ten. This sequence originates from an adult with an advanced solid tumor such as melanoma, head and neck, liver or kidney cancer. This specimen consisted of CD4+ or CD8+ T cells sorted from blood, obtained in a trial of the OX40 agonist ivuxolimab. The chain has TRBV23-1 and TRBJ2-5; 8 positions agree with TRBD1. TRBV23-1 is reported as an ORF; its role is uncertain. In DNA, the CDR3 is TGCGCCAGCACTCAGGGGGCTCCCTGGGGGGAGACCCAGTACTTC. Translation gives CASTQGAPWGETQYF.